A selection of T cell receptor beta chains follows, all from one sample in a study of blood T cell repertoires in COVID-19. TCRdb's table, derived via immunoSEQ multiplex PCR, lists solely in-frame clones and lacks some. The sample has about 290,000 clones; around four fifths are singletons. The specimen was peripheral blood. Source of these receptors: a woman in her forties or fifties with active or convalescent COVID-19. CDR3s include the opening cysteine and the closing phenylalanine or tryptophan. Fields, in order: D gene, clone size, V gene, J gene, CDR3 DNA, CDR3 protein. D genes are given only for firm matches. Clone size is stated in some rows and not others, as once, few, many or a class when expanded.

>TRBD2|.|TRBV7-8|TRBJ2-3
TGTGCCAGCAGCTCACGGGGGAGCGGGAGGAAAGATACGCAGTATTTT
CASSSRGSGRKDTQYF
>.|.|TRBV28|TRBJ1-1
TGTGCCAGCACCGACAGGACGATCTGGATCACTGAAGCTTTCTTT
CASTDRTIWITEAFF
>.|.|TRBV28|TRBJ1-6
TGTGCCAGCAATTCTGCGGGGGAAGGTAATTCACCCCTCCACTTT
CASNSAGEGNSPLHF
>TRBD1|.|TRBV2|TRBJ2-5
TGTGCCAGCAGGGACAGGGGTGAGACCCAGTACTTC
CASRDRGETQYF
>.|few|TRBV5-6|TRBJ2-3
TGTGCCAGCAGCTTTGGGACACGGACGCAGTATTTT
CASSFGTRTQYF
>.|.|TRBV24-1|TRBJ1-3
TGTGCCACCCCCGGAGGGGGGGCGAACGGAAACACCATATATTTT
CATPGGGANGNTIYF
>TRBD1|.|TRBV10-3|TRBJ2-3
TGTGCCATCAGTGATTACAGGGGGCAGGGTACGCAGTATTTT
CAISDYRGQGTQYF
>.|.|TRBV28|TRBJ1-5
TGTGCCAGCAGTTTCCCCCTCCGTATTAATCAGCCCCAGCATTTT
CASSFPLRINQPQHF
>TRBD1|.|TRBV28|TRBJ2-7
TGTGCCAGCAGTTTACTAACCGGGACAGGGGCTTACGAGCAGTACTTC
CASSLLTGTGAYEQYF
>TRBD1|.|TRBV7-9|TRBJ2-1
TGTGCCAGCAGCGGGAGGTCGACAGGGGAATACAATGAGCAGTTCTTC
CASSGRSTGEYNEQFF
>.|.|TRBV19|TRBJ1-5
TGTGCCAGTAGTATGCGAGAGCGGCCCCAGCATTTT
CASSMRERPQHF
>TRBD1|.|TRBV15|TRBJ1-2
TGTGCCACCAGCAGCCGGAGGACAGGCGATGGCTACACCTTC
CATSSRRTGDGYTF
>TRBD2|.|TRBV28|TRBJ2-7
TGTGCCAGCAGTCGGACTAGTGTGAGGGGATACGAGCAGTACTTC
CASSRTSVRGYEQYF
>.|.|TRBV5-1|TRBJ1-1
TGCGCCAGCAGCGATCCTTCCCTGGGGCGCACTGAAGCTTTCTTT
CASSDPSLGRTEAFF
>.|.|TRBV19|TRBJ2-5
TGTGCCAGTAGTATCGCCGGGGTCCAAGAGACCCAGTACTTC
CASSIAGVQETQYF
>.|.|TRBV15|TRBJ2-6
TGTGCCACCAGCAGAGATCGGGAGGGGGCTTTTGCTGGGGCCAACGTCCTGACTTTC
CATSRDREGAFAGANVLTF
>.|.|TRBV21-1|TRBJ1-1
TGTGCCAGCAGCAAAGGGAGGGCCCTGAACACTGAAGCTTTCTTT
CASSKGRALNTEAFF
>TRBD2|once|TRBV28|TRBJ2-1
TGTGCCAGCAGGACAGCGGGAGGGCTGGGCTCCTACAATGAGCAGTTCTTC
CASRTAGGLGSYNEQFF
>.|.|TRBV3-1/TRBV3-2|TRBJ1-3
TGTGCCAGCAGCCAAGACCGCGCTTCTGGAAACACCATATATTTT
CASSQDRASGNTIYF
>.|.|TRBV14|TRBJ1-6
TGTGCCAGCAGTCATTATCTCACAGCTATTAATTCACCCCTCCACTTT
CASSHYLTAINSPLHF
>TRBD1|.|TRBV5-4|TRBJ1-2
TGTGCCAGCAGCGGGACAGGGGGCGCAGGGTATGGCTACACCTTC
CASSGTGGAGYGYTF
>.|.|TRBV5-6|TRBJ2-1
TGTGCCAGCAGCTTGGCGGGTCCCCATGAGCAGTTCTTC
CASSLAGPHEQFF
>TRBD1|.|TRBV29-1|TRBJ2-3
TGCAGCGTTGAAAAGGGGGCCTTCACAGATACGCAGTATTTT
CSVEKGAFTDTQYF
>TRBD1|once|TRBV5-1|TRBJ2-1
TGCGCCAGCAGCTCTCCGGGACAGGGACGCTCTGAGCAGTTCTTC
CASSSPGQGRSEQFF
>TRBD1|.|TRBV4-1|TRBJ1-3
TGCGCCAGCAGCGGCCGGGACAGGGACCCTTCTGGAAACACCATATATTTT
CASSGRDRDPSGNTIYF
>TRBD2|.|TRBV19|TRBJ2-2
TGTGCCAGTACCCCAACGATACTAGCGGGAGACACCGGGGAGCTGTTTTTT
CASTPTILAGDTGELFF
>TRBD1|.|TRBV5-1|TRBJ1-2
TGCGCCAGCAGCGCGGGACAGGGCGGCTATGGCTACACCTTC
CASSAGQGGYGYTF
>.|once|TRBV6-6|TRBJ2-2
TGTGCCAGCAGTTATTCAGAGGTCACCGGGGAGCTGTTTTTT
CASSYSEVTGELFF
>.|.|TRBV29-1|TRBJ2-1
TGCAGCGTTGAAGACCCAGGCCTCACGTACAATGAGCAGTTCTTC
CSVEDPGLTYNEQFF
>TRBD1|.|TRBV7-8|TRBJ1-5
TGTGCCAGCAGCCCACCGACAGGGATGGGTCAGCCCCAGCATTTT
CASSPPTGMGQPQHF
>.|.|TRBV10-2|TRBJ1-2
TGCGCCAGCAGTGTTACCGGGAGCGGCTACACCTTC
CASSVTGSGYTF
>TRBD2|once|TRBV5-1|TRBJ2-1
TGCGCCAGCAGCTTGGCTACTAGCGGGGGTTACAATGAGCAGTTCTTC
CASSLATSGGYNEQFF
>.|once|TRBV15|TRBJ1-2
TGTGCCACCAGCAGACGCACAAGTCCCTATGGCTACACCTTC
CATSRRTSPYGYTF
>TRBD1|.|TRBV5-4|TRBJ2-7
TGTGCCAGCAGCTACGGGGCAGGGGGCGAGCAGTACTTC
CASSYGAGGEQYF
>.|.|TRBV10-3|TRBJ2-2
TGTGCCATCAGTGAGTCGGTCGCAGGGAACGCCGGGGAGCTGTTTTTT
CAISESVAGNAGELFF
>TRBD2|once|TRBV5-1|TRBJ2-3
TGCGCCAGCAGCCTGACTAGCGGGAGGCCGACTAGCACAGATACGCAGTATTTT
CASSLTSGRPTSTDTQYF
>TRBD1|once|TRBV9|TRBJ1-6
TGTGCCAGCAGCGCATTGGACAGGGCTCCGCTCGGCTCACCCCTCCACTTT
CASSALDRAPLGSPLHF
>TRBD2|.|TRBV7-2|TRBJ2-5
TGTGCCAGCAGCTTGGGAGGGGAAGAGACCCAGTACTTC
CASSLGGEETQYF
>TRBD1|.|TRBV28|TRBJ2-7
TGTGCCAGCAGTTTGGGGACAGGGAACTACGAGCAGTACTTC
CASSLGTGNYEQYF
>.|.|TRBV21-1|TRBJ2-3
TGTGCCAGCAGCAAAGGGCTCCGAACAGATACGCAGTATTTT
CASSKGLRTDTQYF
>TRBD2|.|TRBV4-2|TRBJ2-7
TGTGCCAGCAGCCAAACGGGCCTAGCGGGAGGGGGGGCCTACGAGCAGTACTTC
CASSQTGLAGGGAYEQYF
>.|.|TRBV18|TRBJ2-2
TGTGCCAGCTCACCACCGGTCAGGGAATCTTGGTTGTCTCCCAGGGAGCTGTTTTTT
CASSPPVRESWLSPRELFF
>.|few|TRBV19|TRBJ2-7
TGTGCCAGTAGTATAGGGGACTTTGAGCAGTACTTC
CASSIGDFEQYF
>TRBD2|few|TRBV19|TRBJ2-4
TGTGCCAGTAGTATAGGGGCTAGCGGGAGGACCAGCGACATTCAGTACTTC
CASSIGASGRTSDIQYF
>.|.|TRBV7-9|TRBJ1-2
TGTGCCAGCAGCTTGTCCGCCCGGGAGCGACATGGCTACACCTTC
CASSLSARERHGYTF
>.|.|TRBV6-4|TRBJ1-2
TGTGCCAGCAGTGATCTGACAGAACCCACAAGTGGCTACACCTTC
CASSDLTEPTSGYTF
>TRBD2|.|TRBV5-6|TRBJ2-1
TGTGCCAGCAGCCCAGATGCGGGAGGGCCGGCTAGTGAGCAGTTCTTC
CASSPDAGGPASEQFF
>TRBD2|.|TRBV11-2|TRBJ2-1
TGTGCCAGCAGTTTCGTTCTAGCGGGAGGGCGCAATGAGCAGTTCTTC
CASSFVLAGGRNEQFF
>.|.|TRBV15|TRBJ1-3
TGTGCCACCAGCAGAACAGGATCCTCTGGAAACACCATATATTTT
CATSRTGSSGNTIYF
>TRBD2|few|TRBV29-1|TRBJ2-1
TGCAGCGGGGGGACTAGCCGCGATGAGCAGTTCTTC
CSGGTSRDEQFF
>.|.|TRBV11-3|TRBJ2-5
TGTGCCAGCAGCTCCGGTCCTTTTGAGACCCAGTACTTC
CASSSGPFETQYF
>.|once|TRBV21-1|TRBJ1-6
TGTGCCAGCAGCAAGCGGCAGAATAATTCACCCCTCCACTTT
CASSKRQNNSPLHF
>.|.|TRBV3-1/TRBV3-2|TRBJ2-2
TGTGCCAGCAGCCAAGGTGGGACAAGGGTGTTTTTT
CASSQGGTRVFF
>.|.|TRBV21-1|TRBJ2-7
TGTGCCAGCAACCACGGAAAGGGCTTATGGGACTACTACGAGCAGTACTTC
CASNHGKGLWDYYEQYF
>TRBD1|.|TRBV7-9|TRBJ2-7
TGTGCCAGCAGCATAGTGGGACAGGGCACTCGGGCTTCGGAGCAGTACTTC
CASSIVGQGTRASEQYF
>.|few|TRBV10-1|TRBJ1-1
TGCGCCAGCAGGTCGGACAGGAACACTGAAGCTTTCTTT
CASRSDRNTEAFF
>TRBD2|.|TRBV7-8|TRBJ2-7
TGTGCCAGCAGCTTAGCTTGGACCGGGCGGGAGAGACTCTACGAGCAGTACTTC
CASSLAWTGRERLYEQYF